Detailed here is one TCR beta chain. Which cohort a participant joined came from the clinical history participants gave. Recovered status applied to Cohort 3 donors who had two consecutive negative PCRs. It also applied to those with clearance or with symptom resolution. These data are taken from a study of blood T cell repertoires in COVID-19. TCRdb keeps only in-frame clones here, not all; method: immunoSEQ multiplex PCR. The sample contains roughly 160,000 clones, 87% of which appear only once. Sequenced material: PBMCs or T cells enriched from blood (not recorded which). This clonotype was sampled from a woman between 45 and 65 years old who had recovered from COVID-19.

The CDR3 DNA reads as TGTGCCAGCAGTGAGTTGGGACTACAATTTTGGGACACCGGGGAGCTGTTTTTT. It codes for CASSELGLQFWDTGELFF. The genes are TRBV2 and TRBJ2-2; 7 bases match TRBD2. The germline V gene has CDR1 SNHLY and CDR2 FYNNEI. The ends lost 3 bases at V and 3 bases at J; junction bases unmatched: 13. This CDR3 region has 18 residues.